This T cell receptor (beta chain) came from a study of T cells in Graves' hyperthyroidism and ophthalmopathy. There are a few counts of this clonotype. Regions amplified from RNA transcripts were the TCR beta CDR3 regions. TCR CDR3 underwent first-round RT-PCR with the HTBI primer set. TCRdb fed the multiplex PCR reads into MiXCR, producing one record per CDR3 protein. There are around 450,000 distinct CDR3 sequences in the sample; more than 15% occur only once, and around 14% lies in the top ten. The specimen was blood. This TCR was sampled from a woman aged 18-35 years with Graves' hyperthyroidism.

For the CDR3, the DNA is TGCGCCAGCAGCCAAACTCTACAATACAATGAGCAGTTCTTC. Translated, it gives CASSQTLQYNEQFF. The chain joins TRBV4-1 to TRBJ2-1; D uncertain. V was shortened by 2 bases and J by 4 bases, with 9 bases between the two germline ends. Germline CDR1 and CDR2: MGHRA and YSYEKL. This CDR3 has 14 residues.